This TCR beta chain came from a study of blood T cell repertoires in COVID-19. Study as a whole: PBMCs, B-cell-depleted T cells, or T cells provided the cDNA or gDNA that made up the material.

V was trimmed by 3 bases and J by 15 bases, leaving 11 bases between them. Looked up from germline, CDR1 is SNHLY and CDR2 is FYNNEI. The CDR3 length is 11 residues. Authors' methods: Amplification from reference gene primers served as the basis for estimated nucleated cell counts. Repertoires were generated with immunoSEQ multiplex PCR, while TCRdb's copy carries only in-frame clones and drops some. The V and J calls and clone size come from that table; D and trimming were worked out from the DNA. The data show 200,000 or so clones, roughly 90% seen once. The rearrangement links TRBV2 to TRBJ1-4; D remains unclear. The sequence was collected from a man between 60 and 75 years old who had recovered from COVID-19. Sequencing was done on a sample of peripheral blood. The CDR3 nucleotides read TGTGCCAGCAGTGATGAGACGGGAGTGTTTTTT. Translating it yields CASSDETGVFF.